This TCR beta chain was found in a study of technical replicates of blood from a few donors. This table comes from immunoSEQ multiplex PCR, and its TCRdb copy is limited to in-frame clones, with some not included. Of some 58,000 clones listed, around 94% are singletons. This clone was seen a single time. The germline CDR1 and CDR2 sequences are SGHRS and YFSETQ. This CDR3 contains 12 residues. Trimming cost V 5 bases and J 3 bases, with 8 bases left between them. The sequenced material came from T cells isolated from PBMCs. The genes are TRBV5-1 and TRBJ1-2; weak D call: TRBD1 (5 bases). The clonotype originates from a human donor in good health. CDR3 in amino acids: CASRDTYYGYTF. In DNA, the CDR3 is TGCGCCAGCAGGGACACTTACTATGGCTACACCTTC.